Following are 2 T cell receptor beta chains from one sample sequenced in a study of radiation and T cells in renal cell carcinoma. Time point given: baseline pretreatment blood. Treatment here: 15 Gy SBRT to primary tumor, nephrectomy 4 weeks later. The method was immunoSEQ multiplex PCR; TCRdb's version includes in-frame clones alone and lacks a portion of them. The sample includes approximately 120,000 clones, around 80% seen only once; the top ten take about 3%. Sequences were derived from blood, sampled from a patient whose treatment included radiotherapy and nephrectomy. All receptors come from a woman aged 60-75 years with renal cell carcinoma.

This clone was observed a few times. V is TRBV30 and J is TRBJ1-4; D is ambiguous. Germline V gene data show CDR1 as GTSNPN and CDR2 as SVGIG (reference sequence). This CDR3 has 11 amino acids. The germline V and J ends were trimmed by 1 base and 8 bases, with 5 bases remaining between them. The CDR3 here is CAWSAQEKLFF. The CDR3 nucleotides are TGTGCCTGGAGTGCGCAGGAAAAACTGTTTTTT.

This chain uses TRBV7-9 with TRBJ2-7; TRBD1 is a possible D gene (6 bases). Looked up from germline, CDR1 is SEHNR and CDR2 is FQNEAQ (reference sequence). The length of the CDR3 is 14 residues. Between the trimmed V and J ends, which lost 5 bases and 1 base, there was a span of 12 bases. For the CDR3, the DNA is TGTGCCAGCAGCGCTACAGGGTTATCCTACGAGCAGTACTTC. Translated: CASSATGLSYEQYF.